The 18 T cell receptor beta chains presented below share a single source sample, sequenced in a study of CD8+CD57+ T cells in acquired aplastic anemia. Genomic DNA constituted the template upon which TCR beta VDJ and CDR3 profiling was performed. TCRdb independently ran MiXCR on the reads; one entry per CDR3 protein. The table lists 150,000 or so distinct CDR3 sequences, about 60% of them singletons. Sequencing was done on a sample of sorted CD4+, CD8+, or CD8+CD57+ T cells (not recorded which) from PBMCs. These receptors all stem from a human donor in good health.

The chain uses TRBV24-1 and TRBJ2-5, with TRBD2 as a possible D gene (5 bases). The germline CDR1 and CDR2 sequences are KGHDR and SFDVKD. V lost 3 bases and J 6 bases, leaving 16 bases between the germline ends. This CDR3 spans 15 amino acids. The DNA for the CDR3 is TGTGCCACCAGTGATGTCGGCCCAGCCGGGAAGACCCAGTACTTC. Residues: CATSDVGPAGKTQYF.

This clonotype was counted ten times or more. The rearrangement uses TRBV12-3 or TRBV12-4 and TRBJ2-3; no firm D call. V was clipped by 7 bases and J by 6 bases, with 20 bases between them. The CDR3 consists of 15 residues. The CDR3 DNA reads as TGTGCCAGCACCCTCATGGGCCCCCGTCAGGATACGCAGTATTTT. Its protein product is CASTLMGPRQDTQYF.

With regard to this clonotype: One junction end disagrees with the germline gene, perhaps due to a read error. The CDR3 nucleotides read TGCAGTGCTAGGATACCCGGGGGTGTCCTCGAGCAGTGCTTC. Amino acids: CSARIPGGVLEQCF. The chain recombines TRBV20-1 with TRBJ2-7, with D possibly TRBD2 on 6 matching bases. CDR3 size: 14 residues. Germline V CDR1 and CDR2: DFQATT, SNEGSKA (reference sequence).

The rearrangement joins TRBV24-1 to TRBJ2-2, with 9 bases lining up with TRBD2. The CDR3 covers 16 residues. The germline V gene has CDR1 KGHDR and CDR2 SFDVKD. V lost 4 bases, J lost 3 bases, and 5 bases stayed unmatched. DNA of the CDR3: TGTGCCACCAGTGAAGGAGCGGGGGGCCACACCGGGGAGCTGTTTTTT. Translated: CATSEGAGGHTGELFF.

About this clonotype itself: This is likely a read error, given that the CDR3 carries no conserved phenylalanine or tryptophan at its end. The chain joins TRBV7-3 to TRBJ2-2, with TRBD1 identical over 9 bases. With 5 bases clipped from V and 3 bases from J, the junction kept 4 bases outside the gene matches. Germline CDR1 is SGHTA and CDR2 is FQGTGA. The CDR3 has 15 residues. Here the CDR3 DNA reads TGTGCCAGCAGCCGGGGGACAGGGCACACCGGGGAGCTGTTTTCT. Protein: CASSRGTGHTGELFS.

The chain is built from TRBV2 and TRBJ2-1; TRBD2 agrees at 9 bases. The CDR3 is 16 amino acids. With V trimmed by 3 bases and J by 5 bases, 8 bases remained unmatched. Germline CDR1 is SNHLY and CDR2 is FYNNEI. Written as DNA, the CDR3 is TGTGCCAGCAGTGATCCAGCGGGGGGTATAGACAATGAGCAGTTCTTC. This sequence encodes CASSDPAGGIDNEQFF.

V gene TRBV27 combines with J gene TRBJ2-7; 7 bases are shared with TRBD2. The CDR3 is 15 residues long. CDR1 MNHEY and CDR2 SMNVEV come from the germline V gene (reference sequence). Germline trimming cut 4 bases from V and 6 bases from J; bases unmatched to any gene: 12. CDR3: CASSSPGPGGGEQYF. In nucleotides, the CDR3 is TGTGCCAGCAGTTCACCGGGCCCAGGCGGGGGCGAGCAGTACTTC.

This clonotype was seen at least ten times. The chain is built from TRBV20-1 and TRBJ2-1; D gene ambiguous. The CDR3 runs to 16 residues. Trimming removed 5 bases from V and 0 bases from J, with 17 bases in between. Looked up from germline, CDR1 is DFQATT and CDR2 is SNEGSKA (reference sequence). The CDR3 sequence is CSAGPRGFTSYNEQFF. CDR3 DNA sequence: TGCAGTGCTGGCCCTAGAGGTTTCACCTCCTACAATGAGCAGTTCTTC.

On this clonotype itself: The conserved closing phenylalanine or tryptophan is absent in this CDR3, likely reflecting a read error. The V call is TRBV4-3, the J call TRBJ2-5; 13 nucleotides agree with TRBD2. Trimming removed 4 bases from V and 3 bases from J; junction bases left unmatched: 8. Germline V lookup: CDR1 LGHNA, CDR2 YSLEER. CDR3 length: 17 residues. CDR3 region: CASSPGLAGVGEETQYL. CDR3 DNA: TGCGCCAGCAGCCCAGGACTAGCGGGAGTCGGGGAAGAGACCCAGTACCTC.

The rearrangement links TRBV15 to TRBJ1-2; 12 bases are shared with TRBD1. This CDR3 has 19 amino acids. The J segment lost 4 bases and the V segment lost 3 bases, leaving 15 bases of the junction unmatched. CDR1 is LNHNV and CDR2 is YYDKDF in the germline V gene (reference sequence). The CDR3 DNA follows: TGTGCCACCAGCAGCTCCAGGTCGGGACAGGGGGCTTTTGGCTATGGCTACACCTTC. Translating it yields CATSSSRSGQGAFGYGYTF. The complete variable domain, with remaining parts taken from reference TRBV15 and TRBJ1-2, reads DAMVIQNPRYQVTQFGKPVTLSCSQTLNHNVMYWYQQKSSQAPKLLFHYYDKDFNNEADTPDNFQSRRPNTSFCFLDIRSPGLGDTAMYLCATSSSRSGQGAFGYGYTFGSGTRLTVV.

This clonotype came up once. The conserved final phenylalanine or tryptophan is absent from the CDR3, which likely points to a read error. The V call is TRBV10-2, the J call TRBJ2-5, with 7 bases lining up with TRBD1. Germline lookup yields CDR1 WSHSY and CDR2 SAAADI. This CDR3 comprises 16 residues. With 6 bases clipped from V and 5 bases from J, the junction kept 15 bases outside the gene matches. CDR3 nucleotide sequence: TGCGCCAGCAGCCGGGACAGCCAGTATGGAGTGGAGACCCAGTACTCC. Translated, it gives CASSRDSQYGVETQYS.

The V call is TRBV19, the J call TRBJ2-7; 12 bases line up with TRBD2. The V gene's germline CDR1 is LNHDA and CDR2 SQIVND (reference sequence). This CDR3 is 15 amino acids long. V gave up 3 bases and J gave up 2 bases; unmatched junction bases: 2. CDR3 region: CASSMTSGGTYEQYF. CDR3 DNA sequence: TGTGCCAGTAGTATGACTAGCGGGGGCACCTACGAGCAGTACTTC. Combining the CDR3 with reference TRBV19 and TRBJ2-7 gives the whole variable domain DGGITQSPKYLFRKEGQNVTLSCEQNLNHDAMYWYRQDPGQGLRLIYYSQIVNDFQKGDIAEGYSVSREKKESFPLTVTSAQKNPTAFYLCASSMTSGGTYEQYFGPGTRLTVT.

The rearrangement links TRBV20-1 to TRBJ1-3, with unresolved D. The CDR3 has 11 residues. Per germline, CDR1 DFQATT and CDR2 SNEGSKA (reference sequence). The V end was cut by 5 bases, the J end by 3 bases, with 5 bases between. Here the CDR3 DNA reads TGCAGTGCTCCGTATGGAAACACCATATATTTT. It is translated as CSAPYGNTIYF.

The chain combines TRBV19 with TRBJ2-3; no clear D gene. This CDR3 has 15 amino acids. Germline CDR1 and CDR2: LNHDA and SQIVND (reference sequence). V shed 7 bases and J shed 0 bases, with 14 bases lying between them. The CDR3 sequence is CASKVIASSTDTQYF. In nucleotides, the CDR3 is TGTGCCAGTAAGGTGATAGCCTCTAGCACAGATACGCAGTATTTT.

This clonotype turned up a few times. This may be a read error: a much more frequent sequence differs by one nucleotide. Since no conserved phenylalanine or tryptophan closes the CDR3, a read error is the likely cause. The chain carries TRBV2 and TRBJ1-2; D is unclear. Deletions cut 7 bases from V and 5 bases from J, with 20 bases between. The CDR3 spans 15 residues. Germline values: CDR1 SNHLY, CDR2 FYNNEI. CDR3 in amino acids: CASTPTPGLTYGYTL. Written as DNA, the CDR3 is TGTGCCAGCACTCCTACACCGGGTCTCACATATGGCTACACCCTC.

The V gene is TRBV2, the J gene TRBJ1-1; D gene unclear. V was shortened by 3 bases and J by 5 bases, with 7 bases between the two germline ends. This CDR3 has 12 amino acids. The germline V gene has CDR1 SNHLY and CDR2 FYNNEI. CDR3 nucleotides: TGTGCCAGCAGTGACCGACGGACTGAAGCTTTCTTT. Its protein product is CASSDRRTEAFF. Filled out from reference TRBV2 and TRBJ1-1, the complete variable domain reads EPEVTQTPSHQVTQMGQEVILRCVPISNHLYFYWYRQILGQKVEFLVSFYNNEISEKSEIFDDQFSVERPDGSNFTLKIRSTKLEDSAMYFCASSDRRTEAFFGQGTRLTVV.

The chain combines TRBV19 with TRBJ2-3; D is possibly TRBD1 or TRBD2 (6 bases each). The CDR3 contains 14 residues. The germline V and J ends were trimmed by 11 bases and 5 bases, with 20 bases remaining between them. CDR1 is LNHDA, CDR2 SQIVND, per germline (reference sequence). The CDR3, as DNA: TGTGCCTGGAGTGTGGGGGCCGGGGGAGATACGCAGTATTTT. This sequence encodes CAWSVGAGGDTQYF.

Worth noting for this clonotype: A much larger clone is a single base away; this may be a read error. The chain joins TRBV27 to TRBJ2-1; D perhaps matches TRBD2 (6 bases). CDR3 length: 13 residues. CDR1 MNHEY and CDR2 SMNVEV come from the germline V gene (reference sequence). Trimming pared 7 bases from V and 0 bases from J, leaving 7 bases between. DNA for the CDR3: TGTGCCAGCACCGGGAGCTCCTACAATGAGCAGTTCTTC. It is translated as CASTGSSYNEQFF.